This T cell receptor (beta chain) was observed in a study of blood T cell repertoires in COVID-19. Whole-study context: Samples taken during acute and convalescent COVID-19 were collected in the United States, Italy and Spain.

Original analysis: Quantification of nucleated cells was approximated via reference gene primer amplification. The method was immunoSEQ multiplex PCR; TCRdb's version includes in-frame clones alone and lacks a portion of them. The V and J calls and clone size were taken over from that table, and D and trimming were inferred from the DNA. The table shows tens of thousands of clones, with more than 70% occurring only once. V dropped 4 bases and J dropped 3 bases, with 13 bases sitting between them. Germline loops: CDR1 SGHNT, CDR2 YYREEE (reference sequence). This CDR3 has 14 amino acids. Input material: peripheral blood. The clonotype originates from a woman of 80 years or more with active COVID-19. V and J are TRBV5-4 and TRBJ1-1, with a tentative D call TRBD1 (6 bases). The CDR3 region is CASSPIGGYTEAFF. The DNA of the CDR3 is TGTGCCAGCAGCCCAATAGGGGGATACACTGAAGCTTTCTTT.